These T cell receptor beta chains were read from a single sample in a study of blood T cell repertoires in COVID-19. This table comes from immunoSEQ multiplex PCR, and its TCRdb copy is limited to in-frame clones, with some not included. The sample consists of about 140,000 clones, around 83% of them appearing once. Sequencing input: peripheral blood. Source of these receptors: a woman aged 55-70 years with acute or convalescent COVID-19. The CDR3 runs from the conserved cysteine through the conserved F or W. Each record gives: D gene, clone size, V gene, J gene, CDR3 protein, CDR3 DNA. The D gene is left open where the match is weak. Size is stated for part of the rows, as once, few or many counts, or as a class when the clone is expanded.

>TRBD2|.|TRBV9|TRBJ2-5
CASSGTSGGEAQYF
TGTGCCAGCAGCGGGACTAGCGGGGGAGAAGCCCAGTACTTC
>.|few|TRBV3-1/TRBV3-2|TRBJ2-7
CASSQAFDEQYF
TGTGCCAGCAGCCAAGCCTTTGACGAGCAGTACTTC
>.|few|TRBV7-9|TRBJ2-1
CASKRQNNEQFF
TGTGCCAGCAAGAGGCAGAACAATGAGCAGTTCTTC
>TRBD2|.|TRBV4-1|TRBJ2-3
CASSQRGQRGGLTDTQYF
TGCGCCAGCAGCCAAAGAGGCCAGCGGGGGGGCCTCACAGATACGCAGTATTTT
>TRBD2|.|TRBV10-3|TRBJ2-3
CAIRGGSGGADTQYF
TGTGCCATCAGAGGAGGTAGCGGGGGAGCAGATACGCAGTATTTT
>TRBD2|.|TRBV6-5|TRBJ2-3
CASSYTLAGEDTQYF
TGTGCCAGCAGTTACACACTAGCGGGGGAAGATACGCAGTATTTT
>.|.|TRBV28|TRBJ2-3
CASSLLLTDTQYF
TGTGCCAGCAGTTTACTACTCACAGATACGCAGTATTTT
>.|few|TRBV5-1|TRBJ1-4
CASSPRSNEKLFF
TGCGCCAGCAGCCCCAGGTCTAATGAAAAACTGTTTTTT
>TRBD1|.|TRBV10-2|TRBJ2-7
CASSEGGQGVAYEQYF
TGCGCCAGCAGTGAGGGGGGACAGGGGGTGGCCTACGAGCAGTACTTC
>TRBD2|.|TRBV24-1|TRBJ2-2
CATSDSWGPGLAGAPHAGELFF
TGTGCCACCAGTGATTCTTGGGGGCCTGGACTAGCGGGGGCCCCTCACGCCGGGGAGCTGTTTTTT
>.|.|TRBV11-2|TRBJ1-1
CASSLDRAQAFF
TGTGCCAGCAGCTTAGACAGGGCGCAAGCTTTCTTT
>TRBD1|.|TRBV24-1|TRBJ2-1
CATSDRTGFRRFF
TGTGCCACCAGTGACCGGACAGGGTTCAGGCGGTTCTTC
>TRBD1|.|TRBV6-5|TRBJ1-4
CASSSGQGTNEKLFF
TGTGCCAGCAGCTCTGGACAGGGGACTAATGAAAAACTGTTTTTT
>TRBD1|.|TRBV9|TRBJ2-7
CASSRTGTSYEQYF
TGTGCCAGCAGTCGGACAGGAACCTCCTACGAGCAGTACTTC
>.|once|TRBV5-1|TRBJ1-1
CASSAQGGENTEAFF
TGCGCCAGCAGCGCTCAGGGAGGGGAAAACACTGAAGCTTTCTTT
>.|.|TRBV9|TRBJ2-3
CATLPWDTQYF
TGTGCCACCCTACCGTGGGATACGCAGTATTTT